The 10 T cell receptor beta chains given below trace back to one sample, sequenced in a study of blood T cell repertoires in COVID-19. Measured with immunoSEQ multiplex PCR; TCRdb has only the in-frame clones, and not every one. The sample lists under 300,000 clones, about 81% occurring once. Material: peripheral blood. The source of these receptors is a human donor with COVID-19, enrolled during active disease. The donor label of this sample is uncertain.

The V call is TRBV9, the J call TRBJ2-1; a weak D match, TRBD2 (6 bases). CDR1 is SGDLS and CDR2 is YYNGEE in the germline V gene. The CDR3 loop spans 14 amino acids. V shed 3 bases and J shed 6 bases, with 13 bases lying between them. The CDR3 DNA reads as TGTGCCAGCAGCGCCATACTTAGCGGCAATGAGCAGTTCTTC. Its translation: CASSAILSGNEQFF.

The chain carries TRBV29-1 and TRBJ2-1, with TRBD2 matching over 10 bases. Germline CDR1 is SQVTM and CDR2 is ANQGSEA. The CDR3 is made up of 16 amino acids. V was clipped by 7 bases and J by 4 bases; unmatched bases: 13. CDR3 sequence: CSGGTSTSGSYNEQFF. CDR3 DNA: TGCAGCGGCGGAACTTCGACTAGCGGGTCTTACAATGAGCAGTTCTTC.

V and J are TRBV11-2 and TRBJ1-1, with no clear D. V shed 5 bases and J shed 2 bases, with 9 bases lying between them. Germline V gene data show CDR1 as SGHAT and CDR2 as FQNNGV. The CDR3 has 13 residues. The CDR3 DNA reads TGTGCCAGCAGCCAGGAAAGAAACACTGAAGCTTTCTTT. Encoded protein: CASSQERNTEAFF.

V gene TRBV9 combines with J gene TRBJ2-3; tentatively, D is TRBD1 (6 bases). The V gene lost 6 bases and the J gene lost 3 bases, with 8 bases spanning the gap. Germline loops: CDR1 SGDLS, CDR2 YYNGEE. This CDR3 spans 12 amino acids. CDR3 sequence (DNA): TGTGCCAGCAAGGGGGAGACAGATACGCAGTATTTT. Translated: CASKGETDTQYF.

J is TRBJ1-2 and V is TRBV19, with D uncertain. V lost 6 bases and J lost 4, with 15 bases in between. Germline V gives CDR1 LNHDA, CDR2 SQIVND (reference sequence). CDR3 length: 14 residues. CDR3 nucleotides: TGTGCCAGTAGCAGTCCGGGAGATATCTATGGCTACACCTTC. As protein: CASSSPGDIYGYTF.

This clone is a singleton in its sample. This rearrangement joins TRBV28 to TRBJ2-7; 10 bases align to TRBD1. Looked up from germline, CDR1 is MDHEN and CDR2 is SYDVKM. CDR3 size: 16 residues. The V segment lost 8 bases and the J segment 2 bases; nucleotides outside the gene matches: 12. The CDR3 DNA is TGTGCCAGCCTCCCAATAGGGGACAGGGGACCCTACGAGCAGTACTTC. Translating it yields CASLPIGDRGPYEQYF.

This clone was seen only a few times. The chain has TRBV10-3 and TRBJ2-5; 13 bases are a match to TRBD2. CDR3 length: 17 residues. Unmatched junction bases numbered 6, after V lost 2 bases and J lost 3 bases. Germline assignment: CDR1 ENHRY and CDR2 SYGVKD. CDR3 bases: TGTGCCATCAGTGAGGGGGGGACTAGCGGGATGAAAGAGACCCAGTACTTC. This gives the protein CAISEGGTSGMKETQYF.

The chain uses TRBV5-1 and TRBJ2-5, with a possible D match to TRBD1 (5 bases). This CDR3 contains 12 residues. V was cut by 4 bases and J by 5 bases, with 9 bases left in between. Germline lookup yields CDR1 SGHRS and CDR2 YFSETQ. CDR3 nucleotide sequence: TGCGCCAGCAGCGCCCCAGGGGAGACCCAGTACTTC. It translates to CASSAPGETQYF. The complete variable domain, with remaining parts taken from reference TRBV5-1 and TRBJ2-5, reads KAGVTQTPRYLIKTRGQQVTLSCSPISGHRSVSWYQQTPGQGLQFLFEYFSETQRNKGNFPGRFSGRQFSNSRSEMNVSTLELGDSALYLCASSAPGETQYFGPGTRLLVL.

The chain links TRBV7-2 to TRBJ2-3; 12 bases match TRBD2. With V trimmed by 3 bases and J by 4 bases, 11 bases remained unmatched. Germline V gives CDR1 SGHTA, CDR2 FQGNSA. The CDR3 runs 18 residues. Written as DNA, the CDR3 is TGTGCCAGCAGCTTTGAGGCGGCCGCTAGCGGGAGGGCAGATACGCAGTATTTT. Its translation is CASSFEAAASGRADTQYF.

This chain uses TRBV5-8 with TRBJ2-3; D perhaps matches TRBD1 (5 bases). The length of the CDR3 is 16 residues. V was pared by 4 bases and J by 4 bases, with 19 bases between. Germline loops: CDR1 SGHTS, CDR2 YDEGEE. The CDR3 DNA sequence: TGTGCCAGCAGCCATTGGGGCCGAAGGGATGCAGATACGCAGTATTTT. This encodes CASSHWGRRDADTQYF.